This TCR beta chain originates from a study of blood T cells in healthy people across ages. Whole-study findings and limits: Long-lived and aged donors differed, with more naive CD4+ cells and higher diversity in the long-lived.

Worth noting for this clonotype: Its antigen is unknown.

Trimming at V came to 0 bases and at J to 2 bases, leaving 6 bases not matched to a gene. CDR1 is DFQATT, CDR2 SNEGSKA, per germline (reference sequence). This CDR3 region has 16 residues. Primers used in a second PCR of roughly 6 to 11 cycles were a sample-barcoded 5' primer and a J-beta primer mix. Every sample produced at least 2.5 million CDR3-containing paired-end reads. One entry per CDR3 protein results from TCRdb running MiXCR on the 5' RACE reads. The table includes over a million distinct CDR3 sequences, roughly 40% detected once. The donors, healthy Caucasians from Russia, were aged 6 to 90. The authors isolated at least 6.5 million PBMCs per sample.

The sequence was obtained from a woman younger than 35 in good health. The material sequenced was blood. This chain links TRBV20-1 with TRBJ2-5; 10 nucleotides line up with TRBD2. The CDR3 reads CSARDFGSGGQETQYF. The CDR3 DNA reads as TGCAGTGCTAGAGATTTCGGTAGCGGGGGGCAAGAGACCCAGTACTTC.